This T cell receptor beta chain was obtained from a study of blood T cells in healthy people across ages (dated by TCRdb to 2013 to 2016). Study-level background: Template switching captured roughly one uniquely barcoded TCR beta cDNA molecule per two T cells in model experiments. To avoid experimental bias, donors of different ages were distributed randomly across sequencing lanes. Using deep sequencing normalized with unique cDNA molecular identifiers, the study measured how TCR beta repertoire diversity changes with age. Two additional independent replicas of 1 million unique cDNA reads from the same blood draw were analyzed for two donors (one aged 18 to 29 and one aged 80 or older). The donors were split into four age groups: young (average roughly 15 years), middle-aged (around 37), aged (more than 55) and long-lived (approximately 80).

The library was generated by 5' RACE. Instrument on record: Illumina HiSeq 2500. A second PCR of about 7 to 12 cycles was performed with a sample-barcoded 5' primer and a J-beta primer mix. A unique molecular identifier was introduced onto each TCR beta cDNA molecule by a template-switch 5' adaptor carrying 12 random nucleotides. Each sample yielded at least 2.5 million CDR3-containing paired-end reads. The Mint cDNA synthesis kit, primed by a TRBC-specific oligonucleotide, was used to synthesize first-strand cDNA from all RNA. After uracil-DNA glycosylase treatment, a first 18-cycle PCR used universal primers M1SS and BC2_uni_R on all cDNA. Per the authors' processing: Each sample was normalized by randomly selecting 1 million high-quality reads, each carrying a distinct molecular identifier. Instead of being binned into consensus sequences, reads that shared molecular identifiers were thrown out. MiTCR, set to a Q25 quality threshold and the strictest error-elimination algorithm, was used for CDR3 identification, clonotype clustering and error correction. A nonparametric unseen species model using Euler transformation provided a lower-bound estimate of total TCR beta diversity. The public reads were run again by TCRdb, first through fastp at Q25 and then through MiXCR, and only productive beta chains were kept. Entries that share a CDR3 protein sequence are merged under the most common genes and DNA. The V and J calls, along with clone size, are taken from TCRdb and not from the paper's own processing. Recorded for this sample are fewer than 1,000,000 distinct CDR3 sequences; around 45% of them occurred a single time. About a fifth of the sample is taken by the ten largest.

CDR1 and CDR2, per the germline V gene, are SGHAT and FQNNGV. The CDR3, from cysteine to phenylalanine, totals 15 residues. This entry keeps only the CDR3 DNA: 45 bases, framed from base 1. V lost 5 bases and J lost 0 bases; the stretch between them is 14 bases long. A few counts support this clonotype. Its antigen target is currently unknown. No per-base quality is available; no much larger clone lies one base away. Study-wide conclusions, independent of this receptor: Compared with the aged group, the long-lived group had more naive CD4+ T cells, fewer expanded clones and increased TCR diversity, suggesting age selection. Because the CMV infection status of the donors was unknown, age-related changes in expanded clonotypes may potentially have been confounded. Estimates of total diversity based on one million sequenced T cells were considered lower bounds and underestimates. There was a strong correlation between observed TCR beta diversity and the percentage of naive T cells measured by flow cytometry. As age increased, observed TCR beta diversity per million T cells dropped in a roughly linear way, and a significant reduction was already evident by age 40. Bulk unsorted PBMC profiling prevented conclusive comparison of naive and antigen-experienced compartments.

Systemically healthy Caucasian individuals from Russia, around 38 in total and aged roughly 6 to 90 years, were included as donors. Approximately 9.3 milliliters of peripheral blood were collected from each donor into EDTA-treated Vacutainer tubes. Ficoll-Paque density-gradient centrifugation was used to isolate PBMCs, with at least 6.5 million per sample. Total RNA, at least 6 micrograms per sample, was extracted from PBMCs with Trizol reagent. For every donor, an aliquot of PBMCs went through flow cytometry to measure the percentages of naive CD45RAhigh/CD27high T cells. Sequenced sample: blood. This receptor was taken from a man in his sixties in good health. The chain is encoded by TRBV11-2 joined to TRBJ2-7; perhaps TRBD1 is the D gene, with 6 bases matching. CDR3 loop: CASSRPGANSYEQYF. The DNA sequence is given as TGTGCCAGCAGCCGTCCAGGGGCGAACTCCTACGAGCAGTACTTC.